This record looks at one T cell receptor beta chain sequence and its context. Antigen unknown. The method was immunoSEQ multiplex PCR; TCRdb's version includes in-frame clones alone and lacks a portion of them. The data contain thousands of clones, 55% to 70% of them singletons. J gave up 1 base and V 1 base, and 8 bases lay outside the gene matches. The CDR3 covers 17 residues. Germline V CDR1 and CDR2: LGHNA, YNFKEQ. The record originates from a study of CD8 T cell repertoires and HIV-1 epitope variants. The rearrangement links TRBV4-2 to TRBJ1-1; 8 nucleotides align to TRBD1. The clonotype originates from a male donor with HIV. Specimen: cultured CD8+ T cells derived from PBMCs. CDR3 in DNA: TGTGCCAGCAGCCAAGTCAGGACAGGGATCGGGAACACTGAAGCTTTCTTT. Translation gives CASSQVRTGIGNTEAFF.